The rows below give T cell receptor beta chains drawn from one sample of a study of beta chain features in type 1 diabetes. Measured with immunoSEQ multiplex PCR; TCRdb has only the in-frame clones, and not every one. The sample records around 140,000 clones, 8.5% to 12% being singletons. What was sequenced was naive CD4+ T cells from blood. These receptors originate from a man between 18 and 29 years old in good health. CDR3s include the opening cysteine and the closing phenylalanine or tryptophan. Each record gives: J gene, V gene, D gene, clone size, CDR3 DNA, CDR3 protein. A D gene is named only where the DNA matches it firmly. Not all rows give a size; the values are once, few, many and, for expanded clones, a class.

>TRBJ1-1|TRBV14|NA|many
TGTGCCAGCAGCCTAACTCGGACGGGGGAGAGCTCTGAAGCTTTCTTT
CASSLTRTGESSEAFF
>TRBJ2-7|TRBV7-2|NA|NA
TGTGCCAGCAGCCCACCCCAGGGCGAGCAGTACTTC
CASSPPQGEQYF
>TRBJ2-1|TRBV19|NA|many
TGTGCCAGTAGTTGGAGGGGGGGCAATGAGCAGTTCTTC
CASSWRGGNEQFF
>TRBJ2-5|TRBV5-1|TRBD1|NA
TGCGCCAGCAGCTTGTCTGGGACAGAAGAGACCCAGTACTTC
CASSLSGTEETQYF
>TRBJ2-3|TRBV5-5|NA|NA
TGTGCCAGCAGCTTTAGTGGAGATACGCAGTATTTT
CASSFSGDTQYF
>TRBJ2-2|TRBV4-3|TRBD1|few
TGCGCCAGCAGCCTACAGGGGACCAACACCGGGGAGCTGTTTTTT
CASSLQGTNTGELFF
>TRBJ1-6|TRBV6-1|NA|few
TGTGCCAGCAGTGAAATTAGTTCCCGTTCACCCCTCCACTTT
CASSEISSRSPLHF
>TRBJ2-2|TRBV9|NA|NA
TGTGCCAGCAGCGTAGGTGGGGAGAACACTGGGGAGCTGTTTTTT
CASSVGGENTGELFF
>TRBJ1-5|TRBV29-1|TRBD1|NA
TGCAGCGTGCGGCTGCCAGGGGGTCAGCCCCAGCATTTT
CSVRLPGGQPQHF
>TRBJ2-7|TRBV6-6|TRBD1|NA
TGTGCCAGCAGCGAACCGGGACAGCGCTCCTACGAGCAGTACTTC
CASSEPGQRSYEQYF